This TCR beta chain was sequenced for a study of shared clonotypes between healthy human individuals. Participating donors were healthy, HIV-negative adults free of recent acute infections or vaccinations. Notes on the study in general: Donor clonotype sharing was expected to depend on sequencing depth. Against clonotypes common to all four donors, non-shared ones had lower generation probabilities.

The CDR3 is made up of 15 amino acids. V lost 1 base and J 8 bases, leaving 14 bases between the germline ends. The germline gives CDR1 SGHTA, CDR2 FQGNSA. Assay used: immunoSEQ multiplex PCR; TCRdb lists only in-frame clones, some missing. The sample includes a few million clones, almost 96% seen only once; the top ten take around 0.13%. On this clone: Its antigen is undetermined.

The chain links TRBV7-2 to TRBJ2-2; D gene uncertain. The clonotype was recovered from a man aged 18 to 29 in good health. The sample comprised naive CD4+ T cells sorted from blood. Subset here: CD45RA+ positively selected. This CDR3 is CASSLERTSSGELFF. DNA for the CDR3: TGTGCCAGCAGCTTAGAAAGGACCTCCTCGGGGGAGCTGTTTTTT.